The 19 T cell receptor beta chains below were found in one sample sequenced in a study of blood T cells in healthy people across ages. Combining a sample-barcoded 5' primer with a J-beta primer mix, a second PCR ran for roughly 7 to 11 cycles. One entry per CDR3 protein results from TCRdb running MiXCR on the 5' RACE reads. The sample has about 1.4 million distinct CDR3 sequences, roughly 64% seen once; the top ten hold roughly 6.3%. Sequenced sample: blood. The source is a man aged 18 to 29 in good health.

The rearrangement uses TRBV5-1 and TRBJ2-3, with 10 positions matching TRBD2. The J segment lost 1 base and the V segment lost 4 bases, leaving 15 bases of the junction unmatched. The length of the CDR3 is 19 residues. CDR1 and CDR2 (germline): SGHRS, YFSETQ. This CDR3 is CASSLLLRASGSGTDTQYF. The DNA of the CDR3 is TGCGCCAGCAGCCTACTATTGAGGGCTAGCGGGAGTGGCACAGATACGCAGTATTTT. Filled out from reference TRBV5-1 and TRBJ2-3, the complete variable domain reads KAGVTQTPRYLIKTRGQQVTLSCSPISGHRSVSWYQQTPGQGLQFLFEYFSETQRNKGNFPGRFSGRQFSNSRSEMNVSTLELGDSALYLCASSLLLRASGSGTDTQYFGPGTRLTVL.

The chain employs TRBV13 and TRBJ2-1; TRBD2 agrees at 7 bases. Germline CDR1 is PRHDT and CDR2 is FYEKMQ (reference sequence). V was clipped by 3 bases and J by 6 bases; unmatched bases: 11. CDR3 length equals 16 residues. The CDR3 is CASSFVSSGASNEQFF. Written as DNA, the CDR3 is TGTGCCAGCAGCTTCGTTTCCAGCGGGGCGAGCAATGAGCAGTTCTTC.

J is TRBJ1-1 and V is TRBV20-1; D not certain. Trimming removed 0 bases from V and 8 bases from J, with 7 bases in between. The CDR3 sequence is 11 residues long. The V gene's germline CDR1 is DFQATT and CDR2 SNEGSKA (reference sequence). The CDR3 spells CSARDRMEAFF. The CDR3 coding sequence is TGCAGTGCTAGAGATCGCATGGAAGCTTTCTTT.

The chain joins TRBV7-2 to TRBJ1-2; D is unclear. Deletions cut 5 bases from V and 9 bases from J, with 7 bases between. In germline, CDR1 is SGHTA, CDR2 FQGNSA. The CDR3 has 10 amino acids. CDR3 sequence: CASSVGSYTF. The DNA for the CDR3 is TGTGCCAGCAGCGTTGGGAGCTACACCTTC.

V gene TRBV20-1 combines with J gene TRBJ2-1, with D perhaps matching TRBD2 (5 bases). With the DNA end fitting TRBJ2-7 better, the J assignment may be wrong. From germline, CDR1 is DFQATT and CDR2 SNEGSKA (reference sequence). This CDR3 region has 18 residues. The CDR3 reads CSARDQGLASSSYNEQYF. Here the CDR3 DNA reads TGCAGTGCTAGAGATCAAGGGTTAGCGTCGAGCTCCTACAATGAGCAGTACTTC.

The genes are TRBV12-3 or TRBV12-4 and TRBJ2-2; no clear D. The CDR3 contains 14 residues. With 6 bases removed from V and 7 bases from J, the gap between germline ends came to 15 bases. The DNA for the CDR3 is TGTGCCAGCAGCCTAACCCAGCTGGGCGGGGAGCTGTTTTTT. This codes for CASSLTQLGGELFF.

The V and J genes are TRBV20-1 and TRBJ2-1; perhaps D is TRBD1 or TRBD2 (5 bases each). CDR3 length: 15 amino acids. V dropped 3 bases and J dropped 6 bases, with 18 bases sitting between them. Germline V gene sequence: CDR1 DFQATT, CDR2 SNEGSKA (reference sequence). The CDR3 DNA reads as TGCAGTGCTAGCGGGGCTAGGTCCCTAACCAATGAGCAGTTCTTC. It yields the protein CSASGARSLTNEQFF.

J is TRBJ2-1 and V is TRBV2; no definite D call. Germline CDR1 and CDR2: SNHLY and FYNNEI. This CDR3 has 11 residues. Between the trimmed V and J ends, which lost 7 bases and 5 bases, there was a span of 6 bases. The CDR3, as DNA: TGTGCCAGCAATTTTAACAATGAGCAGTTCTTC. Translated: CASNFNNEQFF.

The chain has TRBV27 and TRBJ2-7, with 11 bases fitting TRBD2. The CDR3 extends over 17 amino acids. Germline assignment: CDR1 MNHEY and CDR2 SMNVEV (reference sequence). V shed 6 bases and J 3 bases; nucleotides not matched to a gene: 13. CDR3 protein: CASRQGTSGSLGYEQYF. The DNA for the CDR3 is TGTGCCAGCAGACAGGGGACTAGCGGATCTCTCGGCTACGAGCAGTACTTC.

The chain recombines TRBV7-8 with TRBJ2-1; 9 nucleotides align to TRBD2. V lost 1 base to trimming and J lost 2 bases; unmatched junction nucleotides: 9. Germline V CDR1 and CDR2: SGHVS, FQNEAQ. The CDR3 covers 18 residues. In DNA form, the CDR3 reads TGTGCCAGCAGCTTAGTGCCCGGGGCTAGCGGGGCCTACAATGAGCAGTTCTTC. This codes for CASSLVPGASGAYNEQFF.

This rearrangement joins TRBV7-2 to TRBJ2-3; TRBD2 agrees at 8 bases. This CDR3 is built from 16 residues. Germline lookup yields CDR1 SGHTA and CDR2 FQGNSA. J was trimmed by 0 bases and V by 5 bases; bases with no gene match: 7. The CDR3 reads CASSVSGTTSTDTQYF. The CDR3 bases are TGTGCCAGCAGCGTTAGCGGGACTACTAGCACAGATACGCAGTATTTT.

This clonotype was seen a handful of times. The chain recombines TRBV20-1 with TRBJ2-7; no definite D call. Germline lookup yields CDR1 DFQATT and CDR2 SNEGSKA (reference sequence). CDR3 size: 15 residues. The V end was cut by 0 bases, the J end by 5 bases, with 17 bases between. DNA for the CDR3: TGCAGTGCTAGAGATAAGGTCGATCCTCAGGACGAGCAGTACTTC. The encoded protein is CSARDKVDPQDEQYF.

This sequence joins TRBV7-2 and TRBJ1-6; D might be TRBD1 (5 bases). Germline V lookup: CDR1 SGHTA, CDR2 FQGNSA. The CDR3 is 13 amino acids. Trimming pared 9 bases from V and 7 bases from J, leaving 13 bases between. The CDR3: CARRDLDNSPLHF. The CDR3 nucleotides are TGTGCCAGAAGGGACTTGGACAATTCACCCCTCCACTTT.

The genes are TRBV7-2 and TRBJ2-5; no clear D gene. The J call is in doubt because the DNA end fits TRBJ2-7 better. Per germline, CDR1 SGHTA and CDR2 FQGNSA. CDR3 size: 14 residues. Here the CDR3 reads CASSQDPSTYEQYF. CDR3 DNA: TGTGCCAGCAGCCAGGACCCATCTACCTACGAGCAGTACTTC.

The chain is built from TRBV11-2 and TRBJ2-1; D is ambiguous. CDR1 is SGHAT, CDR2 FQNNGV, per germline. This CDR3 contains 17 residues. The V gene lost 0 bases and the J gene lost 0 bases, with 12 bases spanning the gap. CDR3 sequence reads: CASSLDHRRSSYNEQFF. The CDR3 nucleotides are TGTGCCAGCAGCTTAGATCATCGGAGAAGCTCCTACAATGAGCAGTTCTTC.

The chain couples TRBV7-2 to TRBJ2-6, with D perhaps TRBD1 (6 bases). Per the germline V gene, CDR1 is SGHTA and CDR2 is FQGNSA. V was pared by 10 bases and J by 0 bases, with 16 bases between. The CDR3 spans 16 residues. The CDR3 DNA is TGTGCCAACGTCGGACAGCAAAACTCTGGGGCCAACGTCCTGACTTTC. Translating it yields CANVGQQNSGANVLTF.

The chain uses TRBV6-6 and TRBJ1-2; D is ambiguous. Per germline, CDR1 MNHNY and CDR2 SVGAGI (reference sequence). The CDR3 consists of 15 residues. With 2 bases removed from V and 4 bases from J, the gap between germline ends came to 14 bases. CDR3 nucleotides: TGTGCCAGCAGTTACATCGCAGGCAGTCTCTATGGCTACACCTTC. This gives the protein CASSYIAGSLYGYTF.

This clonotype has a handful of counts. CDR3: CASSFPIRAGYEQYF. CDR3 nucleotide sequence: TGTGCCAGCAGCTTCCCCATTCGGGCGGGCTACGAGCAGTACTTC. The chain links TRBV7-9 to TRBJ2-7, with D perhaps matching TRBD2 (5 bases). Germline V gene sequence: CDR1 SEHNR, CDR2 FQNEAQ (reference sequence). The CDR3 runs 15 residues. The V gene lost 3 bases and the J gene lost 3 bases, with 15 bases spanning the gap.

Regarding this clonotype: With a much larger clone just one base away, this may be a read error. The gene calls are TRBV7-2 and TRBJ2-3; weak D call: TRBD2 (5 bases). CDR1 SGHTA and CDR2 FQGNSA come from the germline V gene. The V and J ends lost 1 base and 5 bases respectively, with 10 bases between them. CDR3 size: 14 residues. Here the CDR3 reads CASSLEAGIDTQYF. The CDR3 DNA is TGTGCCAGCAGCTTAGAGGCGGGTATAGATACGCAGTATTTT.